The following is a T cell receptor (beta chain) sequence with its context. The antigen is not known. These data are taken from a study of T cells in Graves' hyperthyroidism and ophthalmopathy. Study-wide context: Peripheral blood draws took place at initial diagnosis, ahead of any treatment. Study conclusions and caveats: Ophthalmopathy stood apart from stable hyperthyroidism in a 13 V-J model. Most thyroid clonotypes expanded above 0.001 appeared in blood too.

Absence of ophthalmopathy progression within 18 months defined stable Graves' hyperthyroidism. The source material, RNA transcripts, was used to amplify TCR beta CDR3 regions. First-round RT-PCR of the TCR CDR3 relied on the HTBI primer set. TCRdb itself ran the multiplex PCR reads through MiXCR, one entry per CDR3 protein. This table has approximately 400,000 distinct CDR3 sequences, more than 15% appearing once. Material for sequencing was blood. This TCR was sampled from a woman aged 18-29 years with Graves' hyperthyroidism.

The CDR3 region is CASSPSGGSYIQYF. The CDR3 region has the DNA TGTGCCAGCAGTCCAAGCGGGGGGAGCTACATTCAGTACTTC. The chain combines TRBV12-3 or TRBV12-4 with TRBJ2-4; 9 bases line up with TRBD2. With V trimmed by 5 bases and J by 8 bases, 7 bases remained unmatched. This CDR3 contains 14 residues.